Listed here are 13 T cell receptor beta chains from one sample, sequenced in a study of long-term antiretroviral therapy in people with HIV. Samples were assayed with immunoSEQ v3.0 at survey level. The table came from immunoSEQ multiplex PCR; TCRdb's copy has only in-frame clones and leaves some out. The sample has under 20,000 clones, 81% seen once; the top ten hold roughly 15%. Sequencing was performed on unsorted PBMCs, taken approximately 1.3 years before starting antiretroviral therapy. Receptors originate from a man aged 30 to 45 with HIV.

This clone has a single count. The J gene is TRBJ2-7, the V gene TRBV7-9, with TRBD1 as a possible D gene (5 bases). Germline V gene lookup returns CDR1 SEHNR and CDR2 FQNEAQ (reference sequence). V dropped 3 bases and J dropped 3 bases, with 15 bases sitting between them. The CDR3 contains 15 residues. CDR3 loop: CASSFVAGQNYEQYF. Here the CDR3 DNA reads TGTGCCAGCAGCTTCGTAGCAGGGCAGAACTACGAGCAGTACTTC.

Judged by abundance, this clone is medium-sized (0.01 to 0.1%). The gene calls are TRBV4-3 and TRBJ2-1, with 8 positions matching TRBD1. CDR3 length: 13 amino acids. From germline, CDR1 is LGHNA and CDR2 YSLEER. V lost 1 base and J lost 7; bases outside the gene matches: 0. The CDR3 sequence is CASSQGTGNEQFF. In DNA, the CDR3 is TGCGCCAGCAGCCAAGGGACAGGGAATGAGCAGTTCTTC.

V is TRBV6-6 and J is TRBJ1-1; possible D gene TRBD1, 5 bases. The germline V and J ends were trimmed by 2 bases and 1 base, with 8 bases remaining between them. CDR1 and CDR2 from the germline V gene are MNHNY and SVGAGI (reference sequence). The CDR3 length is 14 residues. CDR3 in amino acids: CASSYSRANTEAFF. In nucleotides, the CDR3 is TGTGCCAGCAGTTACAGCAGGGCGAACACTGAAGCTTTCTTT.

This clone was recorded only once. The chain has TRBV29-1 and TRBJ2-2; 14 nucleotides match TRBD2. The CDR3 spans 16 residues. The trim removed 6 bases at V and 7 bases at J, leaving 10 bases unmatched. The germline gives CDR1 SQVTM, CDR2 ANQGSEA. Here the CDR3 DNA reads TGCAGCGTCCCTGCCCGACTAGCGGGGGGGCACGGGGAGCTGTTTTTT. Translated, it gives CSVPARLAGGHGELFF.

The V call is TRBV7-9, the J call TRBJ1-2; perhaps TRBD1 as D (5 bases). The CDR3 length is 13 residues. CDR1 and CDR2 from the germline V gene are SEHNR and FQNEAQ (reference sequence). Trimming shortened V by 3 bases and J by 3 bases, and 8 bases separated the two germline ends. CDR3 region: CASSLGRDYGYTF. The CDR3, as DNA: TGTGCCAGCAGCTTGGGACGGGACTATGGCTACACCTTC.

This chain joins TRBV11-1 and TRBJ2-5; D may be TRBD2 (5 bases). The CDR3 is made up of 13 amino acids. The germline CDR1 and CDR2 sequences are SGHAT and FQDESV (reference sequence). Trimming took off 3 bases at V and 4 bases at J, with 9 bases between the two ends. The CDR3 region is CASSFPGGETQYF. Written as DNA, the CDR3 is TGTGCCAGCAGCTTTCCCGGAGGAGAGACCCAGTACTTC.

V usage is TRBV5-6 and J usage is TRBJ1-1; 7 bases align to TRBD1. The V gene end was trimmed by 4 bases and the J gene end by 3 bases; junction bases not matched to a gene: 15. This CDR3 is 17 amino acids long. Looked up from germline, CDR1 is SGHDT and CDR2 is YYEEEE. CDR3 sequence (DNA): TGTGCCAGCAGCCCAAGGACAGGCTTTAGCCGGCACACTGAAGCTTTCTTT. This sequence encodes CASSPRTGFSRHTEAFF.

This clone was detected only once. The genes are TRBV28 and TRBJ2-7; 8 nucleotides line up with TRBD1. Germline V gives CDR1 MDHEN, CDR2 SYDVKM. J gave up 1 base and V 4 bases, and 3 bases lay outside the gene matches. CDR3 length: 14 residues. The DNA of the CDR3 is TGTGCCAGCAGTTACGACAGGGGTTCCTACGAGCAGTACTTC. Protein: CASSYDRGSYEQYF.

CDR3 sequence reads: CASKGQLNEKLFF. The CDR3 region has the DNA TGTGCCAGCAAGGGACAGTTAAATGAAAAACTGTTTTTT. This rearrangement joins TRBV14 to TRBJ1-4; 7 nucleotides line up with TRBD1. In germline, CDR1 is SGHDN, CDR2 FVKESK. The CDR3 is 13 residues long. With V trimmed by 7 bases and J by 5 bases, 4 bases remained unmatched.

The J gene is TRBJ1-1, the V gene TRBV7-2; D may be TRBD1 (5 bases). The CDR3 length is 14 residues. V was cut by 2 bases and J by 4 bases, with 11 bases left in between. Looked up from germline, CDR1 is SGHTA and CDR2 is FQGNSA. The CDR3 sequence: CASSLRQPGTEAFF. The CDR3, as DNA: TGTGCCAGCAGCTTACGACAGCCGGGCACTGAAGCTTTCTTT. The full variable domain, in which reference TRBV7-2 and TRBJ1-1 provide the parts outside the CDR3, is GAGVSQSPSNKVTEKGKDVELRCDPISGHTALYWYRQSLGQGLEFLIYFQGNSAPDKSGLPSDRFSAERTGGSVSTLTIQRTQQEDSAVYLCASSLRQPGTEAFFGQGTRLTVV.

The rearrangement links TRBV6-6 to TRBJ2-1, with TRBD2 matching over 7 bases. J gave up 4 bases and V 6 bases, and 9 bases lay outside the gene matches. The CDR3 is 15 residues long. Germline-derived CDR1 and CDR2 are MNHNY and SVGAGI (reference sequence). The CDR3 reads CASRGVTGGYNEQFF. CDR3 sequence (DNA): TGTGCCAGCAGGGGGGTGACGGGGGGTTACAATGAGCAGTTCTTC.

This clone has a single count. The chain recombines TRBV11-3 with TRBJ2-7, with D perhaps being TRBD1 or TRBD2 (6 bases each). CDR3 size: 13 residues. The germline CDR1 and CDR2 sequences are SGHNT and YENEEA. Trimming stripped 0 bases from V and 6 bases from J, with 9 bases between. The CDR3 bases are TGTGCCAGCAGCTTAGATGGGGGGCTCGAGCAGTACTTC. Its translation is CASSLDGGLEQYF.

The chain recombines TRBV5-6 with TRBJ2-2, with D unclear. CDR3 size: 14 residues. The V gene's germline CDR1 is SGHDT and CDR2 YYEEEE. V shed 0 bases and J shed 5 bases, with 8 bases lying between them. The CDR3 here is CASSLDAGTGELFF. DNA for the CDR3: TGTGCCAGCAGCTTGGATGCTGGGACCGGGGAGCTGTTTTTT. The whole variable domain, filled in from reference TRBV5-6 and TRBJ2-2, reads DAGVTQSPTHLIKTRGQQVTLRCSPKSGHDTVSWYQQALGQGPQFIFQYYEEEERQRGNFPDRFSGHQFPNYSSELNVNALLLGDSALYLCASSLDAGTGELFFGEGSRLTVL.